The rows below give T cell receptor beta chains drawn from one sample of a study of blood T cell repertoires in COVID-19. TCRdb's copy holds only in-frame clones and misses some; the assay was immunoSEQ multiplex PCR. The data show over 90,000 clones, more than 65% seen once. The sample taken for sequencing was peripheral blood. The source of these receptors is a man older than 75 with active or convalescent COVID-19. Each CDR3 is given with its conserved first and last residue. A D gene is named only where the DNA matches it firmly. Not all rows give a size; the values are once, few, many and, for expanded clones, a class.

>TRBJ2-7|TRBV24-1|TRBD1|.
CATSGGGTGGSEQYF
TGTGCCACCAGTGGGGGGGGGACAGGGGGCTCCGAGCAGTACTTC
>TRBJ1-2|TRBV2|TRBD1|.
CASSRTGSSNYGYTF
TGTGCCAGCAGTAGGACAGGGTCTTCTAACTATGGCTACACCTTC
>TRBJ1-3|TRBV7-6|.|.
CASSANRVSSGNTIYF
TGTGCCAGCAGCGCCAACAGGGTCAGCTCTGGAAACACCATATATTTT
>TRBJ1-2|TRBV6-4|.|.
CASSLSTGGNYGYTF
TGTGCCAGCAGTCTATCCACGGGGGGAAACTATGGCTACACCTTC
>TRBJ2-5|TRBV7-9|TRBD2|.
CASSLVAGGLSETQYF
TGTGCCAGCAGCTTAGTCGCGGGGGGCCTGTCCGAGACCCAGTACTTC
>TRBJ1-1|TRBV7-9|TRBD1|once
CASSLVGQGRTEAFF
TGTGCCAGCAGCTTAGTGGGACAGGGGAGAACTGAAGCTTTCTTT
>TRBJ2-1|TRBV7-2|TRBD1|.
CASSLWTGSAPGNEQFF
TGTGCCAGCAGCTTATGGACAGGTTCTGCCCCCGGCAATGAGCAGTTCTTC
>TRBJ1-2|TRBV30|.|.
CAWSPGGGRDYGYTF
TGTGCCTGGAGTCCGGGGGGCGGCAGGGACTATGGCTACACCTTC
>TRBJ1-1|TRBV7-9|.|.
CASSFLENTEAFF
TGTGCCAGCAGCTTCTTAGAGAACACTGAAGCTTTCTTT
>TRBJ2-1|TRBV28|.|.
CATAPGSYNEQFF
TGTGCCACCGCCCCGGGTTCCTACAATGAGCAGTTCTTC
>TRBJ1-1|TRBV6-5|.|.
CATRVELMNTEAFF
TGTGCCACCCGGGTTGAGCTTATGAACACTGAAGCTTTCTTT
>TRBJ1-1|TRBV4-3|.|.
CASSQEPVSPGEAFF
TGCGCCAGCAGCCAAGAGCCCGTTTCACCGGGTGAAGCTTTCTTT
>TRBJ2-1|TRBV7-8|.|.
CASSFGHRASSYNEQFF
TGTGCCAGCAGCTTCGGCCACAGGGCCAGCTCCTACAATGAGCAGTTCTTC
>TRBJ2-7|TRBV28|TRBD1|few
CASNIGTDYYEQYF
TGTGCCAGCAATATCGGGACAGATTACTACGAGCAGTACTTC
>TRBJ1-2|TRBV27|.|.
CASSLSQGYGYTF
TGTGCCAGCAGTTTATCTCAGGGTTATGGCTACACCTTC
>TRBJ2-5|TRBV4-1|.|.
CASSQIGRRDGETQYF
TGCGCCAGCAGCCAGATTGGTCGCAGGGATGGAGAGACCCAGTACTTC
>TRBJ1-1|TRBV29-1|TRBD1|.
CSAEGDSGETEAFF
TGCAGCGCCGAGGGGGACAGTGGAGAAACTGAAGCTTTCTTT
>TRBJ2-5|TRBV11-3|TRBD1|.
CASSLGGQAQETQYF
TGTGCCAGCAGCTTAGGGGGACAGGCCCAAGAGACCCAGTACTTC
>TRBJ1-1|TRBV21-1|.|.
CAIVDREDCRTEAFF
TGTGCCATCGTTGACAGGGAAGATTGTCGCACTGAAGCTTTCTTT
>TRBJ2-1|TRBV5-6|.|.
CASSSGGWGGLNNEQFF
TGTGCCAGCAGCTCTGGAGGATGGGGGGGCCTAAACAATGAGCAGTTCTTC
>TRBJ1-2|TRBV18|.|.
CASSPRGGLDYGYTF
TGTGCCAGCTCGCCGCGGGGGGGGCTGGACTATGGCTACACCTTC
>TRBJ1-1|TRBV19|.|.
CASSIPSVNTEAFF
TGTGCCAGTAGTATCCCGTCAGTGAACACTGAAGCTTTCTTT
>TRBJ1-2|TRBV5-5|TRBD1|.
CASSPDAYTGERYGYTF
TGTGCCAGCAGCCCAGACGCCTATACAGGGGAGAGGTATGGCTACACCTTC
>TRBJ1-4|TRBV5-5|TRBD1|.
CASSLGTDLGEKLFF
TGTGCCAGCAGCCTCGGGACAGATCTAGGAGAAAAACTGTTTTTT
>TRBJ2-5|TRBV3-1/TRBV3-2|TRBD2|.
CASSQVRGGVQETQYF
TGTGCCAGCAGCCAAGTCCGGGGGGGCGTCCAAGAGACCCAGTACTTC
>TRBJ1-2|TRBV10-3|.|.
CAISESFKGNGYTF
TGTGCCATCAGTGAGTCTTTCAAGGGGAATGGCTACACCTTC
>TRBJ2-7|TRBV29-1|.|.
CSVVQGGGTYEQYF
TGCAGCGTTGTCCAAGGGGGGGGGACCTACGAGCAGTACTTC
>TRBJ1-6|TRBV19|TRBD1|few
CASSKQGGTGNSPLHF
TGTGCCAGTAGTAAGCAGGGGGGCACGGGGAATTCACCCCTCCACTTT
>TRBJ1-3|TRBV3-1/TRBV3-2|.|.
CASSPAQGVGNTIYF
TGTGCCAGCAGCCCAGCACAGGGCGTTGGAAACACCATATATTTT
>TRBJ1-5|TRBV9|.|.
CASSPGFRANQPQHF
TGTGCCAGCAGCCCAGGGTTTCGGGCCAATCAGCCCCAGCATTTT
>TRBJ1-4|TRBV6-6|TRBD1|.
CASSPGQGDSSEKLFF
TGTGCCAGCAGTCCAGGACAGGGGGACAGTAGTGAAAAACTGTTTTTT
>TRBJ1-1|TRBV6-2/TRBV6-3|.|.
CASSYGRMTEAFF
TGTGCCAGCAGTTACGGCAGGATGACTGAAGCTTTCTTT
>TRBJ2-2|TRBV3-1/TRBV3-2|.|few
CASSQEARVAGAGELFF
TGTGCCAGCAGCCAAGAGGCAAGGGTTGCCGGGGCCGGGGAGCTGTTTTTT
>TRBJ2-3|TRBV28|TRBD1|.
CASSNNPGQGADTQYF
TGTGCCAGCAGCAACAACCCGGGACAGGGCGCAGATACGCAGTATTTT
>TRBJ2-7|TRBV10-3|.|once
CASQGQTSYEQYF
TGTGCCAGCCAGGGACAAACCTCCTACGAGCAGTACTTC
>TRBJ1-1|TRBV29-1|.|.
CSGVKAGRGNTEAFF
TGCAGCGGTGTAAAAGCGGGGCGCGGGAACACTGAAGCTTTCTTT
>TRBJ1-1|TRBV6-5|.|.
CASSLQVNTEAFF
TGTGCCAGCAGTTTACAGGTGAACACTGAAGCTTTCTTT